The present T cell receptor beta chain was sequenced within a study of shared clonotypes between healthy human individuals (dated by TCRdb to about 2020). Some background on the complete study: The cohort included three men and two women between 18 and 49 years of age. For each donor, CD4 naive and CD4 memory were each given three plates, CD8 naive was given two plates, and CD8 memory was given one plate. The study deeply sequenced blood TCR repertoires of 5 or 6 healthy adults to estimate repertoire size and the extent of clonotype sharing between individuals. To increase sequencing depth and limit assay-specific biases, different laboratories used diverse techniques to prepare libraries and sequence TCR repertoires. Leukapheresis yielded between about 0.94 and 9.5 billion PBMCs per donor.

Healthy HIV-negative adults with no recently reported acute infections or vaccinations were included as donors. Only Caucasian adults living in Nashville, Tennessee, USA were represented among the donors. CD4+ T cells were enriched through magnetic negative selection, after which naive cells were positively selected on CD45RA and the remaining negative fraction served as the memory subset. After blood collection by leukapheresis, PBMCs were isolated using Ficoll-Histopaque density gradient centrifugation and then cryopreserved in the vapor phase of liquid nitrogen. Purity and quantity of every magnetically sorted T cell population were checked by analytical flow cytometry. Genomic DNA was isolated from every sorted fraction and measured by UV absorbance on a Nanodrop 2000c. Beyond this particular receptor, the publication reports: When four donors were compared, the shared fraction of clonotypes was about 5% for naive CD4, approximately 3.3% for naive CD8, 2% to 2.5% for memory CD4, and about 0.36% for memory CD8. Compared with non-shared clonotypes, the clonotypes found in all four sorted-subset donors had higher generation probabilities. Even with the large sequencing depth, rarefaction of the sorted-subset datasets indicated that sequencing was incomplete. Only blood was sampled, and tissue TCR repertoires likely differ from those in blood. Naive subsets generally had larger estimated clonotype richness than memory subsets did. The small number of donors limited the genetic and exposure-history diversity represented. Pairwise subsampling indicated that sequencing depth was expected to affect the degree of clonotype sharing among donors.

A remark on this clone: Its binding antigen is unknown. No much larger clone exists at a distance of one base, and base qualities are not known.

Using the deep immunoSEQ assay, multiplex PCR amplified TCR CDR3 regions from genomic DNA. Extracted genomic DNA from each cell subset was distributed evenly across all wells of several immunoSEQ 96-well plates, and each plate was treated as a replicate. For sorted subsets, 200 to 250 ng genomic DNA, equal to tens of thousands of T cell genomes, was loaded into each replicate PCR. Purified libraries were quantified with a Qubit 3.0 fluorometer, sized on a Bioanalyzer 2100, and re-quantified with the KAPA Library Quantification kit. Each immunoSEQ 96-well plate was sequenced on its own single-read 150-cycle Illumina NextSeq 550 flow cell. Processing in the source paper ran as follows. Because the immunoSEQ output included only junctional sequences and no quality scores, the filtering could not be the same as the filtering used for full-length reads. To assign V/J genes and CDR3, sequences were annotated against IMGT germline references using PyIR, a Python wrapper for IgBLAST v1.9. Reads were removed for weak V/J assignments (E-value above 1e-6), missing CDR3, stop codons, out-of-frame junctions, or ambiguous translated residues. V3J clonotypes were defined as sequences sharing the same inferred V gene, J gene, and CDR3 amino acid sequence. To compute the percentage overlap between repertoires, the number of shared unique clonotypes was divided by the size of the smaller repertoire. RTK rarefaction, the Chao1 estimator, and Recon v2.1 estimates of unobserved clonotypes were used to assess repertoire richness. Generation probabilities for all TCRbeta clonotypes obtained by the gDNA method from a handful of donors were computed using OLGA. TCRdb's version of the immuneACCESS table is confined to in-frame rearrangements and falls short of the full clone set. An unresolved V gene accounts for under half of the shortfall where checked; the remainder is of unknown origin. Clonal size and the V and J genes are those of that table, whereas D and trimming came from the DNA. A total of some 2,500,000 clones appear in this sample, around 90% of them only once. Clones ranked in the top ten supply 0.37% of the sample.

The germline V gene gives CDR1 as SGHTA and CDR2 as FQGNSA. The CDR3 holds 15 amino acids from the cysteine to the phenylalanine. Only the CDR3 DNA is retained, 45 bases long and in frame from the first base. Deletion took 3 bases off V and 4 bases off J, with a span of 12 bases between the germline ends. Material: naive CD4+ T cells from PBMCs. Per the publication, the cell subset or site label means: CD45RA+ positively selected. Here the chain combines TRBV7-2 and TRBJ1-4; the D gene is perhaps TRBD1, on 5 matching bases. The TCR sequence derives from a young man in good health. Some clones in this sample may be carry-over from other donors' samples. The DNA sequence is as follows: TGTGCCAGCAGCTTGCGGGGCGGGGTTAATGAAAAACTGTTTTTT. Its translation is CASSLRGGVNEKLFF. The variable domain in full, with residues beyond the CDR3 obtained from the reference TRBV7-2 and TRBJ1-4 genes, is GAGVSQSPSNKVTEKGKDVELRCDPISGHTALYWYRQSLGQGLEFLIYFQGNSAPDKSGLPSDRFSAERTGGSVSTLTIQRTQQEDSAVYLCASSLRGGVNEKLFFGSGTQLSVL.